The clone carrying this TCR beta chain was recorded only once. Antigen: not known. This entry is derived from a study of cytomegalovirus exposure and HLA in healthy donors. Study summary: Among around 180 million T cells, an earlier analysis found 117 million unique TCR beta sequences.

Per the germline V gene, CDR1 is WNHNN and CDR2 is SYGVQD (reference sequence). This CDR3 region has 12 residues. With 0 bases removed from V and 2 bases from J, the gap between germline ends came to 2 bases. Study-wide points: Most CMV-associated TCR beta chains were later found to appear HLA-restricted. A later analysis reportedly found fewer N-insertions in an Asian-associated ancestry cluster than the roughly 670-donor mean. Based on reports, TCR beta sequences accurately predicted HLA-A and HLA-B alleles for most subjects.

Primers included in the PCR were 60 Vbeta and 13 Jbeta primers. Data came from immunoSEQ multiplex PCR; TCRdb stores just in-frame clones and leaves some out. The table shows around 180,000 clones, with over 65% occurring only once. This receptor was taken from a woman in her thirties in good health and CMV-seropositive. The V gene is TRBV10-1, the J gene TRBJ2-7, with unresolved D. The specimen sequenced was PBMCs. CDR3 coding DNA: TGCGCCAGCAGTGAGTCCACCTACGAGCAGTACTTC. Its translation: CASSESTYEQYF.